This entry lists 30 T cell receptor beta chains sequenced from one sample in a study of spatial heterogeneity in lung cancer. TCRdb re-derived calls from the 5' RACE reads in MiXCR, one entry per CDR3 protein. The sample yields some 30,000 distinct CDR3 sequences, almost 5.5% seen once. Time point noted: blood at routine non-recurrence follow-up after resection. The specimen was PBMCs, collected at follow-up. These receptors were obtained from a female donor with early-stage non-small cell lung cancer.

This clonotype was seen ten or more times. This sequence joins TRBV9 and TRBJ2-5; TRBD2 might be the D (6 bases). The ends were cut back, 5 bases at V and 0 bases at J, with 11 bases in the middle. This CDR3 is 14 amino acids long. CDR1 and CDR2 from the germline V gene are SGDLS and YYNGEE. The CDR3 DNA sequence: TGTGCCAGCAGTAGACTAGGGAACCAAGAGACCCAGTACTTC. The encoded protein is CASSRLGNQETQYF.

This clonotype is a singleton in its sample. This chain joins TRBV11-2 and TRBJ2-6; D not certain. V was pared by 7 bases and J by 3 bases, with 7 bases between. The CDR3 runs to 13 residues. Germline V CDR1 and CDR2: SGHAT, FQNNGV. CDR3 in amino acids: CASTSRGANVLTF. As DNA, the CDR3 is TGTGCCAGCACCTCGCGTGGGGCCAACGTCCTGACTTTC.

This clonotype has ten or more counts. This CDR3 reads CASSQGRAGGNEQFF. In nucleotides, the CDR3 is TGCGCCAGCAGCCAGGGACGGGCAGGGGGGAATGAGCAGTTCTTC. The rearrangement uses TRBV4-1 and TRBJ2-1; a weak D match, TRBD1 (7 bases). Between the trimmed V and J ends, which lost 3 bases and 7 bases, there was a span of 16 bases. Germline V lookup: CDR1 MGHRA, CDR2 YSYEKL. The CDR3 runs 15 residues.

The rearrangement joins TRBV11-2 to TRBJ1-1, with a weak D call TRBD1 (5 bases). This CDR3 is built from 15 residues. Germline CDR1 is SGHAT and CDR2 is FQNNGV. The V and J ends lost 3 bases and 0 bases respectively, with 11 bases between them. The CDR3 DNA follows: TGTGCCAGCAGCTTGCGGGGGGGACTGAACACTGAAGCTTTCTTT. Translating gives CASSLRGGLNTEAFF.

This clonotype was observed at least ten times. In nucleotides, the CDR3 is TGCAGTGCTAGCGGGGGGGGCATCAGTGTAGAGACCCAGTACTTC. Amino acid sequence: CSASGGGISVETQYF. The V gene is TRBV20-1, the J gene TRBJ2-5, with 8 bases identical to TRBD2. The CDR3 length is 15 residues. Germline-derived CDR1 and CDR2 are DFQATT and SNEGSKA (reference sequence). The ends lost 3 bases at V and 4 bases at J; junction bases unmatched: 10.

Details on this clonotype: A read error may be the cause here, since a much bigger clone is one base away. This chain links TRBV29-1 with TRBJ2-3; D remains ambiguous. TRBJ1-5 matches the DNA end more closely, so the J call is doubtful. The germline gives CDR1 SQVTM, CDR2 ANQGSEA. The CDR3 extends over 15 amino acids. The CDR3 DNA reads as TGCAGCGTTCCGAAAGGAGCGGGGATCACAGATACGCAGCATTTT. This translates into CSVPKGAGITDTQHF.

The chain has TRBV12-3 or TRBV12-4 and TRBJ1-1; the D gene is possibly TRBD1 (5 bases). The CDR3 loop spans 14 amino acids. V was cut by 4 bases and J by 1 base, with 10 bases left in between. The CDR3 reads CASSYGRENTEAFF. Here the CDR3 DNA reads TGTGCCAGCAGTTATGGCAGGGAGAACACTGAAGCTTTCTTT.

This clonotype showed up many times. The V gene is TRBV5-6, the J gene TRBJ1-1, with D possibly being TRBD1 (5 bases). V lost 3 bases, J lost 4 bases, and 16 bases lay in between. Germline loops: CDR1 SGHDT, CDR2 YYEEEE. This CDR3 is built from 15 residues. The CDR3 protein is CASSYSGWGSTEAFF. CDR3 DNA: TGTGCCAGCAGCTATTCAGGGTGGGGGAGCACTGAAGCTTTCTTT.

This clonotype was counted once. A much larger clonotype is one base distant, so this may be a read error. As DNA, the CDR3 is TGCGCCAGCAACCAACCAGTAGCGGGGGGGAGTACAGATACGCAGTATTTT. This codes for CASNQPVAGGSTDTQYF. The V call is TRBV4-3, the J call TRBJ2-3, with 11 bases that match TRBD2. Per germline, CDR1 LGHNA and CDR2 YSLEER. The CDR3 is 17 amino acids.

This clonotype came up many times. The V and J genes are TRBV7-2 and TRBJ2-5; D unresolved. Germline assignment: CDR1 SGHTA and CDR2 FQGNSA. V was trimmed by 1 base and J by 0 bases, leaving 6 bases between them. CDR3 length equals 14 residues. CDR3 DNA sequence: TGTGCCAGCAGCTTAGGGGGTAACCAAGAGACCCAGTACTTC. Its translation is CASSLGGNQETQYF.

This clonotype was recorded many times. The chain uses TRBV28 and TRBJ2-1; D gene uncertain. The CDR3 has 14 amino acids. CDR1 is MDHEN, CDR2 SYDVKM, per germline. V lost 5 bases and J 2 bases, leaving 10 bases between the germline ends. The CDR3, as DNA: TGTGCCAGCAGTCCGGCTGGGACCTACAATGAGCAGTTCTTC. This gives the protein CASSPAGTYNEQFF.

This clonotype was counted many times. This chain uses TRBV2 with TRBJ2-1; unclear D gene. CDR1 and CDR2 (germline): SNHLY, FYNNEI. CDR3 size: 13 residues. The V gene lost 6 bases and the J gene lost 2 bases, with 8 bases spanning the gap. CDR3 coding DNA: TGTGCCAGCAGCCCGATTACCTACAATGAGCAGTTCTTC. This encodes CASSPITYNEQFF. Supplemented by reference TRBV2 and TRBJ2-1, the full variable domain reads EPEVTQTPSHQVTQMGQEVILRCVPISNHLYFYWYRQILGQKVEFLVSFYNNEISEKSEIFDDQFSVERPDGSNFTLKIRSTKLEDSAMYFCASSPITYNEQFFGPGTRLTVL.

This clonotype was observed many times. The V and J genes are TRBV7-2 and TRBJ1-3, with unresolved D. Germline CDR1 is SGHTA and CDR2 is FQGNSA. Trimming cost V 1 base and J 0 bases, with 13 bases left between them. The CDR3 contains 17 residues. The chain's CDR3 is CASSLGLHPSSGNTIYF. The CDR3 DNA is TGTGCCAGCAGCTTAGGGCTACACCCGAGCTCTGGAAACACCATATATTTT.

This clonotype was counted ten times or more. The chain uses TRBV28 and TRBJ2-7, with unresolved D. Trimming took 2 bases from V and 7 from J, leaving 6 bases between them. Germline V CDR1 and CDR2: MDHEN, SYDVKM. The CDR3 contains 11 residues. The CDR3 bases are TGTGCCAGCAGTTTAACGAGGGAGCAGTACTTC. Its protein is CASSLTREQYF.

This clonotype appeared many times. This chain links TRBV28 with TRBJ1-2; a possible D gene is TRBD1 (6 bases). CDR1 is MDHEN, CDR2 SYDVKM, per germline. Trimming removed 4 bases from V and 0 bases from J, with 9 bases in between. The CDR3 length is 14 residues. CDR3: CASSSDSSNYGYTF. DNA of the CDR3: TGTGCCAGCAGTTCGGACAGTTCTAACTATGGCTACACCTTC.

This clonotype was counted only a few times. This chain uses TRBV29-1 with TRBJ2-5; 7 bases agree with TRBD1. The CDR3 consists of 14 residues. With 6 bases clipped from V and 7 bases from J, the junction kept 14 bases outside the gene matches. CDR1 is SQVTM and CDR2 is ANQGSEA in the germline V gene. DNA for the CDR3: TGCAGCGTCGCACAGGGACAGTCGGACGGGACCCAGTACTTC. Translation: CSVAQGQSDGTQYF.

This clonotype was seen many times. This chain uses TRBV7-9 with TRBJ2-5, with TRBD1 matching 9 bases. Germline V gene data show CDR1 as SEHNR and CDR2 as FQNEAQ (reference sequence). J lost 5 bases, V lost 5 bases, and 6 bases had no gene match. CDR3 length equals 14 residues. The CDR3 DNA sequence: TGTGCCAGCAGCCTCGGGACAGGGATGGAGACCCAGTACTTC. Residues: CASSLGTGMETQYF.

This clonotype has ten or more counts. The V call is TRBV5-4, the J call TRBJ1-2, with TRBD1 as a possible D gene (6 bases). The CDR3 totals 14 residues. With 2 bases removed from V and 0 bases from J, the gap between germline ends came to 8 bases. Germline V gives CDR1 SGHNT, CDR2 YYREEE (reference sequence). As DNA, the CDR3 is TGTGCCAGCAGCTTAGGGGGAGCTAACTATGGCTACACCTTC. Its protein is CASSLGGANYGYTF.

The CDR3 bases are TGTGCCAGTTCGGGAGGGCGCAATCAGCCCCAGCATTTT. Translation gives CASSGGRNQPQHF. The chain uses TRBV6-5 and TRBJ1-5; D gene uncertain. Germline V gene sequence: CDR1 MNHEY, CDR2 SVGAGI. V gave up 9 bases and J gave up 2 bases, with 11 bases separating them. This CDR3 comprises 13 residues.

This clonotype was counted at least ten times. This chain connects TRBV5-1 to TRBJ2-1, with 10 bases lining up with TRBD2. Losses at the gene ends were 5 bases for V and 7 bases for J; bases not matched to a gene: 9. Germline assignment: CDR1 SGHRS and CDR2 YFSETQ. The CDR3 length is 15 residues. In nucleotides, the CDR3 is TGCGCCAGCAGTCCCTCTCAACTAGCGGGGAATGAGCAGTTCTTC. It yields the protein CASSPSQLAGNEQFF.

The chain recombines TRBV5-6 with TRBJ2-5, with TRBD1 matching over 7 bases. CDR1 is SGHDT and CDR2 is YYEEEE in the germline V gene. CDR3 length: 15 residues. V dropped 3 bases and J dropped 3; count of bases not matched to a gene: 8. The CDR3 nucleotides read TGTGCCAGCAGCTCGTTTCGTGACAGGGAAGAGACCCAGTACTTC. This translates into CASSSFRDREETQYF.

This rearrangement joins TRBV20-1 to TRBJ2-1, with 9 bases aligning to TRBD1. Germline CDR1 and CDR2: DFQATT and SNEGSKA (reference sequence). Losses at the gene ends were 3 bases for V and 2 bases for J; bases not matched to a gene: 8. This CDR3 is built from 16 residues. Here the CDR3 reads CSASIGGTGPYNEQFF. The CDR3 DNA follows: TGCAGTGCTAGTATCGGAGGGACAGGGCCCTACAATGAGCAGTTCTTC.

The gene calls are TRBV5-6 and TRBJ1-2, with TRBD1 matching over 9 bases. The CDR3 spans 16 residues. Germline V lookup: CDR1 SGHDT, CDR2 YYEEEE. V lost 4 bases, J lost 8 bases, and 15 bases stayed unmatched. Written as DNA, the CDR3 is TGTGCCAGCAGCCAACCCTCCGGGACAGGGAGGTTGGGCTACACCTTC. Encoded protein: CASSQPSGTGRLGYTF.

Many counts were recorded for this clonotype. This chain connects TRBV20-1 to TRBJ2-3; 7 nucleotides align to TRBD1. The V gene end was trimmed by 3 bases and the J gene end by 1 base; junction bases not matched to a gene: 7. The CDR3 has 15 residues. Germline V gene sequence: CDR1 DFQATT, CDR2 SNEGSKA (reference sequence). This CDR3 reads CSASSVTGGTDTQYF. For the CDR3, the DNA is TGCAGTGCTAGCTCGGTAACAGGGGGCACAGATACGCAGTATTTT.

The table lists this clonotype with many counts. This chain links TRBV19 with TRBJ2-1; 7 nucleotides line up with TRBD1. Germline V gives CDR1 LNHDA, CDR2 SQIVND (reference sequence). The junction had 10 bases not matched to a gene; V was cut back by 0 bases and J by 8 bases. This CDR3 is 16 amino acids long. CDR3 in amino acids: CASSIDSATGADEQFF. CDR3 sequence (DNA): TGTGCCAGTAGTATAGATTCGGCTACAGGGGCCGATGAGCAGTTCTTC.

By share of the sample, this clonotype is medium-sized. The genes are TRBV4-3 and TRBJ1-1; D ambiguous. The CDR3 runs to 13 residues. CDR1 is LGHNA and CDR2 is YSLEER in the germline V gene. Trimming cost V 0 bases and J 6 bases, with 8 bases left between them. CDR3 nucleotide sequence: TGCGCCAGCAGCCAAGAGGCAGAGGCTGAAGCTTTCTTT. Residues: CASSQEAEAEAFF.

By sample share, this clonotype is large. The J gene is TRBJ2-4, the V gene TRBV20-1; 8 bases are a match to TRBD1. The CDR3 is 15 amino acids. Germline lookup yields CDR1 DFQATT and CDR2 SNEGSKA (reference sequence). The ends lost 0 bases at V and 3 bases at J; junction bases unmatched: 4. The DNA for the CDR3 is TGCAGTGCTAGAGATGCCGACAGGGGCAAAAACATTCAGTACTTC. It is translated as CSARDADRGKNIQYF.

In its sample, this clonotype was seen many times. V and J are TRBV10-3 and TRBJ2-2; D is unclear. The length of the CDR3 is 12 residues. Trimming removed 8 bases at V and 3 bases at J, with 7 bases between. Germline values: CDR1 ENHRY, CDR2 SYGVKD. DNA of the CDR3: TGTGCCATCGGCAGCGACACCGGGGAGCTGTTTTTT. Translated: CAIGSDTGELFF.

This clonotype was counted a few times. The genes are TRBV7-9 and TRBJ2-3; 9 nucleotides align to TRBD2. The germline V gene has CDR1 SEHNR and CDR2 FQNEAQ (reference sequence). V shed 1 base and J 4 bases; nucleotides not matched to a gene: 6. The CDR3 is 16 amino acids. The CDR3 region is CASSLGASGAADTQYF. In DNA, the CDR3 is TGTGCCAGCAGCTTAGGCGCTAGCGGGGCGGCAGATACGCAGTATTTT.

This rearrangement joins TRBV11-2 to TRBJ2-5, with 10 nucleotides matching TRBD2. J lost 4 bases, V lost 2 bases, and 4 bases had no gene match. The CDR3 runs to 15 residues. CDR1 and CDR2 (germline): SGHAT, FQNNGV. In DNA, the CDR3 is TGTGCCAGCAGCTTACTAGCGGGAGATGGAGAGACCCAGTACTTC. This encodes CASSLLAGDGETQYF.